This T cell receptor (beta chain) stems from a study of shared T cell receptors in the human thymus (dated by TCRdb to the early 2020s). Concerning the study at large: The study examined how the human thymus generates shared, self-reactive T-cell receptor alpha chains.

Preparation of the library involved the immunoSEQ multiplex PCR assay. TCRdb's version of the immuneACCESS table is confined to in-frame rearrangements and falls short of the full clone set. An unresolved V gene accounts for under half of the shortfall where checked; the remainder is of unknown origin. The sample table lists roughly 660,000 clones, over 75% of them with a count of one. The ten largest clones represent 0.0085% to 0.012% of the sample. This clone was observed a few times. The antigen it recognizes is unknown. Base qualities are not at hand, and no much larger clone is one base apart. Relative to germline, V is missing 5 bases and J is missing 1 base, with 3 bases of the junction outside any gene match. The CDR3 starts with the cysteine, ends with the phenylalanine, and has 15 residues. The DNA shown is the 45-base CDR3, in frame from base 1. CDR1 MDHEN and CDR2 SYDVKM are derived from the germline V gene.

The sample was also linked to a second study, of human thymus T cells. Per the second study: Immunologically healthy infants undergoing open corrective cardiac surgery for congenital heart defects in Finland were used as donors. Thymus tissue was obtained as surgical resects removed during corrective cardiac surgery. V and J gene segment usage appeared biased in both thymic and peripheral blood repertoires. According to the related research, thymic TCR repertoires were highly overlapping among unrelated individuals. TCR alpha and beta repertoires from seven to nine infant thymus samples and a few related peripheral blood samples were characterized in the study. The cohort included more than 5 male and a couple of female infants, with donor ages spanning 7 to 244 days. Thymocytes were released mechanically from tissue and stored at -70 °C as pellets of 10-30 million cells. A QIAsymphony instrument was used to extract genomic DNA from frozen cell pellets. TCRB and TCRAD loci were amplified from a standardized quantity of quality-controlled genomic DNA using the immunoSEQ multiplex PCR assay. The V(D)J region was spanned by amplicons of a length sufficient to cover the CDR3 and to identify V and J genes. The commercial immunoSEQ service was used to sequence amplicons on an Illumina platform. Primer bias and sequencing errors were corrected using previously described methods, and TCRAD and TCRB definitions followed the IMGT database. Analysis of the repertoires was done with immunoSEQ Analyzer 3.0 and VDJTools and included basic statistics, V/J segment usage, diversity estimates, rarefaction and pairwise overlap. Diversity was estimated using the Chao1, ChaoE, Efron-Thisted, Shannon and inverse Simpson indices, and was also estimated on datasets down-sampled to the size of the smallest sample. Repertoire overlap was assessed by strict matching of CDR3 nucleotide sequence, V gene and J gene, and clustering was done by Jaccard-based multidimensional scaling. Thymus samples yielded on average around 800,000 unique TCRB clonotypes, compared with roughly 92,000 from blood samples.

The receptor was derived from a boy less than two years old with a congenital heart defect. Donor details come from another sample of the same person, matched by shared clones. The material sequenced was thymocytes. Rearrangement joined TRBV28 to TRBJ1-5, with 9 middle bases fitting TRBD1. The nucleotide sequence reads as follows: TGTGCCAGCAGTCGTGGACAGGGGAGCAATCAGCCCCAGCATTTT. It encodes CASSRGQGSNQPQHF. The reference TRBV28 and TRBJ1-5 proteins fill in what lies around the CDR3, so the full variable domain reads DVKVTQSSRYLVKRTGEKVFLECVQDMDHENMFWYRQDPGLGLRLIYFSYDVKMKEKGDIPEGYSVSREKKERFSLILESASTNQTSMYLCASSRGQGSNQPQHFGDGTRLSIL.